One sample yielded the 25 T cell receptor beta chains listed below, sequenced in a study of T cells in Graves' hyperthyroidism and ophthalmopathy. Amplification of TCR beta CDR3 regions was performed using RNA transcripts as template. TCR CDR3 regions were first amplified by RT-PCR with HTBI primers. TCRdb redid the calling of the multiplex PCR reads with MiXCR, one entry per CDR3 protein. Counted here are hundreds of thousands of distinct CDR3 sequences, 13% to 15% occurring once; the ten biggest clones make up about 10%. The sequenced sample consisted of blood. The origin of the receptors is a woman aged 18 to 35 with Graves' hyperthyroidism.

This clonotype was seen a handful of times. The chain is built from TRBV6-1 and TRBJ1-1, with unresolved D. This CDR3 spans 14 amino acids. V was pared by 2 bases and J by 3 bases, with 10 bases between. Germline V gene sequence: CDR1 MNHNS, CDR2 SASEGT. The CDR3 spells CASSELIIYTEAFF. DNA for the CDR3: TGTGCCAGCAGTGAATTGATAATCTACACTGAAGCTTTCTTT.

In its sample, this clonotype was seen many times. V is TRBV7-9 and J is TRBJ2-1, with D perhaps matching TRBD1 (6 bases). Germline V gives CDR1 SEHNR, CDR2 FQNEAQ (reference sequence). The CDR3 sequence is 15 residues long. Trimming removed 5 bases at V and 4 bases at J, with 15 bases between. DNA of the CDR3: TGTGCCAGCAGCCCCGGACAGAGGGGTTACAATGAGCAGTTCTTC. The encoded protein is CASSPGQRGYNEQFF.

The rearrangement links TRBV6-1 to TRBJ2-2, with D tentatively TRBD1 (6 bases). V shed 8 bases and J shed 7 bases, with 14 bases lying between them. Per the germline V gene, CDR1 is MNHNS and CDR2 is SASEGT. This CDR3 spans 13 amino acids. As DNA, the CDR3 is TGTGCCAGCGTGGGGGCTCTCCACGGGGAGCTGTTTTTT. Its protein is CASVGALHGELFF.

This clonotype appeared many times. The V call is TRBV5-5, the J call TRBJ2-2; no definite D call. Germline V lookup: CDR1 SGHKS, CDR2 YYEKEE (reference sequence). This CDR3 region has 13 residues. The ends were cut back, 2 bases at V and 1 base at J, with 3 bases in the middle. CDR3 DNA: TGTGCCAGCAGCTTTGGGAACACCGGGGAGCTGTTTTTT. Translating it yields CASSFGNTGELFF.

This clonotype was counted a few times. The DNA for the CDR3 is TGCAGTGGTTTCAGGGATAGCAATCAGCCCCAGCATTTT. Protein sequence: CSGFRDSNQPQHF. This rearrangement joins TRBV20-1 to TRBJ1-5, with D tentatively TRBD1 (5 bases). This CDR3 comprises 13 residues. CDR1 and CDR2 (germline): DFQATT, SNEGSKA (reference sequence). V was pared by 7 bases and J by 0 bases, with 10 bases between.

This clonotype was detected ten times or more. This rearrangement joins TRBV6-1 to TRBJ1-1; 7 positions match TRBD1. CDR1 MNHNS and CDR2 SASEGT come from the germline V gene. J was trimmed by 11 bases and V by 8 bases; bases with no gene match: 11. The CDR3 is 12 amino acids. The CDR3: CASGNRGGRAFF. DNA for the CDR3: TGTGCCAGCGGTAACAGGGGTGGAAGGGCTTTCTTT.

The chain has TRBV29-1 and TRBJ2-2, with TRBD1 matching 9 bases. CDR3 size: 14 residues. Germline V lookup: CDR1 SQVTM, CDR2 ANQGSEA. V gave up 7 bases and J gave up 3 bases; unmatched junction bases: 6. The CDR3 sequence is CSGTTGGYTGELFF. CDR3 sequence (DNA): TGCAGCGGTACGACAGGGGGGTACACCGGGGAGCTGTTTTTT.

The chain employs TRBV19 and TRBJ1-5; 8 bases line up with TRBD1. CDR1 and CDR2 from the germline V gene are LNHDA and SQIVND (reference sequence). V shed 1 base and J 8 bases; nucleotides not matched to a gene: 7. The length of the CDR3 is 15 residues. CDR3 DNA: TGTGCCAGTAGTATAGGGGACAGGCTCTCGGAGCCCCAGCATTTT. Amino acid sequence: CASSIGDRLSEPQHF.

The chain carries TRBV28 and TRBJ2-1; TRBD2 matches 8 bases. The J segment lost 6 bases and the V segment lost 6 bases, leaving 10 bases of the junction unmatched. The CDR3 has 15 amino acids. Per germline, CDR1 MDHEN and CDR2 SYDVKM. CDR3 protein: CASSTGGVIGNEQFF. The CDR3 DNA reads as TGTGCCAGCAGCACGGGGGGGGTAATTGGCAATGAGCAGTTCTTC.

This clonotype was found many times. The chain is built from TRBV30 and TRBJ2-1; 8 bases are shared with TRBD1. Unmatched junction bases numbered 12, after V lost 3 bases and J lost 5 bases. This CDR3 spans 16 amino acids. Germline values: CDR1 GTSNPN, CDR2 SVGIG (reference sequence). CDR3 loop: CAWRGTGGHKNNEQFF. CDR3 coding DNA: TGTGCCTGGAGGGGTACAGGGGGGCATAAAAACAATGAGCAGTTCTTC.

In its sample, this clonotype was seen many times. J is TRBJ2-1 and V is TRBV12-3 or TRBV12-4, with D maybe TRBD1 (6 bases). The CDR3 contains 15 residues. V was trimmed by 1 base and J by 4 bases, leaving 11 bases between them. Here the CDR3 DNA reads TGTGCCAGCAGTTTAGGCCAGGGGATGTACAATGAGCAGTTCTTC. Its translation: CASSLGQGMYNEQFF.

The rearrangement links TRBV5-1 to TRBJ2-7, with 9 positions matching TRBD2. The CDR3 loop spans 15 amino acids. Germline-derived CDR1 and CDR2 are SGHRS and YFSETQ. V gave up 6 bases and J gave up 2 bases; unmatched junction bases: 9. CDR3 DNA sequence: TGCGCCAGCACCGAGGCTAGCGGGACCACCTACGAGCAGTACTTC. The encoded protein is CASTEASGTTYEQYF.

Ten or more counts support this clonotype. The V gene is TRBV11-3, the J gene TRBJ2-1; D ambiguous. The V and J ends lost 5 bases and 6 bases respectively, with 17 bases between them. This CDR3 contains 15 residues. CDR1 and CDR2 from the germline V gene are SGHNT and YENEEA. The CDR3 bases are TGTGCCAGCAGCCGAGAAGGCATCGGGTTCAATGAGCAGTTCTTC. It translates to CASSREGIGFNEQFF.

This clonotype has just a few counts. This CDR3 reads CSASPGNTGELFF. The CDR3 nucleotides are TGCAGTGCTAGTCCGGGGAACACCGGGGAGCTGTTTTTT. The chain combines TRBV20-1 with TRBJ2-2; D unclear. Germline lookup yields CDR1 DFQATT and CDR2 SNEGSKA (reference sequence). The germline V and J ends were trimmed by 3 bases and 1 base, with 6 bases remaining between them. CDR3 size: 13 residues.

This clonotype showed up many times. This chain joins TRBV4-1 and TRBJ2-7, with 14 bases identical to TRBD2. With V trimmed by 4 bases and J by 2 bases, 4 bases remained unmatched. Germline-derived CDR1 and CDR2 are MGHRA and YSYEKL. The CDR3 extends over 16 amino acids. CDR3 nucleotides: TGCGCCAGCAGCCGCGGACTAGCGGGAGGTCCCTACGAGCAGTACTTC. The encoded protein is CASSRGLAGGPYEQYF.

This rearrangement joins TRBV6-1 to TRBJ2-7; D gene uncertain. The germline V and J ends were trimmed by 7 bases and 6 bases, with 19 bases remaining between them. The CDR3 loop spans 14 amino acids. Germline-derived CDR1 and CDR2 are MNHNS and SASEGT. CDR3: CASTETPGRSEQYF. The CDR3 nucleotides are TGTGCCAGCACCGAGACGCCCGGGCGAAGCGAGCAGTACTTC.

Comment on this clonotype: A read error may explain this, as a much larger clone is one base away. The DNA is omitted, as the CDR3 cannot be located on it reliably, and the CDR3 follows TCRdb's listing. The CDR3 loop is CATTVAAPNQPQHF. This chain connects TRBV24-1 to TRBJ1-5. The CDR3 has 14 residues if both end residues are counted. The germline V gene encodes CDR1 KGHDR and CDR2 SFDVKD.

This clonotype occurred many times. The rearrangement uses TRBV7-9 and TRBJ2-1; unclear D gene. This CDR3 region has 14 residues. V lost 1 base to trimming and J lost 8 bases, with 12 bases between them. The germline gives CDR1 SEHNR, CDR2 FQNEAQ (reference sequence). Here the CDR3 DNA reads TGTGCCAGCAGCTTAGATACCCCCAGTGATGAGCAGTTCTTC. It translates to CASSLDTPSDEQFF.

This clonotype was seen ten or more times. The chain couples TRBV7-8 to TRBJ2-1; 7 nucleotides agree with TRBD2. Looked up from germline, CDR1 is SGHVS and CDR2 is FQNEAQ. V lost 8 bases, J lost 0 bases, and 4 bases stayed unmatched. CDR3 length: 14 amino acids. The CDR3 sequence: CASQAGLSYNEQFF. The CDR3 DNA is TGTGCCAGCCAAGCGGGGCTCTCCTACAATGAGCAGTTCTTC.

Comments on this clonotype: One junction end does not reproduce the germline sequence, and a read error may be involved. The chain employs TRBV24-1 and TRBJ2-1; 9 bases agree with TRBD2. Germline CDR1 is KGHDR and CDR2 is SFDVKD. The CDR3 covers 16 residues. The DNA for the CDR3 is TGTGTCACCAGTGATCAGCATAGCGGGAGTTACAATGAGCAGTTCTTC. Translated: CVTSDQHSGSYNEQFF.

This clonotype was counted many times. This sequence joins TRBV10-1 and TRBJ2-3, with TRBD2 identical over 10 bases. The CDR3 sequence is 15 residues long. V shed 4 bases, J shed 6 bases, and the junction held 7 bases outside the gene matches. Germline values: CDR1 WNHNN, CDR2 SYGVQD (reference sequence). DNA for the CDR3: TGCGCCAGCAGTGTAAGGCTAGCGGGAGTTGATACGCAGTATTTT. This gives the protein CASSVRLAGVDTQYF.

The chain recombines TRBV19 with TRBJ2-7; no clear D. Germline assignment: CDR1 LNHDA and CDR2 SQIVND (reference sequence). CDR3 length: 15 residues. V dropped 4 bases and J dropped 1 base, with 14 bases sitting between them. In DNA form, the CDR3 reads TGTGCCAGTAGTACTTGGAGAGAGCAATCCTACGAGCAGTACTTC. This encodes CASSTWREQSYEQYF.

This clonotype was seen repeatedly, ten times or more. The chain carries TRBV7-8 and TRBJ1-5, with TRBD1 as a possible D gene (5 bases). The CDR3 extends over 14 amino acids. Trimming left V 5 bases short and J 2 bases short, with 10 bases between. Germline V gives CDR1 SGHVS, CDR2 FQNEAQ. The CDR3 region is CASSLDSGNQPQHF. The CDR3 bases are TGTGCCAGCAGCCTCGACAGCGGCAATCAGCCCCAGCATTTT.

This clonotype was observed at least ten times. V and J are TRBV24-1 and TRBJ1-5; D remains unclear. V lost 2 bases to trimming and J lost 4 bases, with 11 bases between them. CDR3 length equals 15 residues. Germline V gene sequence: CDR1 KGHDR, CDR2 SFDVKD. DNA of the CDR3: TGTGCCACCAGTGATTCCGCGGCTCCGAATCAGCCCCAGCATTTT. Its protein product is CATSDSAAPNQPQHF.

This clonotype was detected many times. This chain joins TRBV2 and TRBJ2-7; 8 bases line up with TRBD1. Germline CDR1 reads SNHLY; CDR2 reads FYNNEI. The CDR3 has 15 amino acids. V trimming: 6 bases; J trimming: 4 bases; junction bases outside the gene matches: 11. Here the CDR3 DNA reads TGTGCCAGCAGCCTCAGGGGGCTGGTCGTGTACGAGCAGTACTTC. It encodes CASSLRGLVVYEQYF.